This T cell receptor (beta chain) appears in the sequencing data of a study of blood T cell repertoires in COVID-19. This CDR3 contains 14 residues. The V end was cut by 0 bases, the J end by 4 bases, with 9 bases between. Germline CDR1 and CDR2: MNHEY and SMNVEV (reference sequence). Repertoires were generated with immunoSEQ multiplex PCR, while TCRdb's copy carries only in-frame clones and drops some. Among around 30,000 clones listed, 70% to 90% were seen once. The V and J genes are TRBV27 and TRBJ1-2, with a possible D match to TRBD1 (5 bases). This TCR came from a man between 60 and 75 years old with active COVID-19. The sequenced sample was peripheral blood. CDR3 sequence (DNA): TGTGCCAGCAGTTTATCGGGGCTCATCTATGGCTACACCTTC. This translates into CASSLSGLIYGYTF.